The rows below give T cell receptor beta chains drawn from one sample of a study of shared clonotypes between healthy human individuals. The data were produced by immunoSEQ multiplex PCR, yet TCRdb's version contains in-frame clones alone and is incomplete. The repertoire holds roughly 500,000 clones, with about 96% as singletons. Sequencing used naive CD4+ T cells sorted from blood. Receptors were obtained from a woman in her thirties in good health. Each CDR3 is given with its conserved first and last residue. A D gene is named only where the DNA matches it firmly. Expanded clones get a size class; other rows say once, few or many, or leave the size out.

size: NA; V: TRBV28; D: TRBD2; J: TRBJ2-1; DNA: TGTGCCAGCAGTTTAGGAGGGACTAGCGGCTACAATGAGCAGTTCTTC; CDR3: CASSLGGTSGYNEQFF
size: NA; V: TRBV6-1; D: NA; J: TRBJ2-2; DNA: TGTGCCAGCAGTGACAGAACCACCGGGGAGCTGTTTTTT; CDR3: CASSDRTTGELFF
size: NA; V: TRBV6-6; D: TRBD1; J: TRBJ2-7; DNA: TGTGCCAGCAGGGAAACCGGGACAGGGGATTACGAGCAGTACTTC; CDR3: CASRETGTGDYEQYF
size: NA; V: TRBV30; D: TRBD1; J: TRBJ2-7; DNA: TGTGCCTGGAGTGTAGGGACAGCGGACTACGAGCAGTACTTC; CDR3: CAWSVGTADYEQYF
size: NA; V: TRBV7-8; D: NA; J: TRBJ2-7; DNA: TGTGCCAGCAGCCTCTCGGAACCGCCCCGCGAGCAGTACTTC; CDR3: CASSLSEPPREQYF
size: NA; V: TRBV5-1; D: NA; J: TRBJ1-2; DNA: TGCGCCAGCAGCTTGGGGGGTGCTGAGGATGGCTACACCTTC; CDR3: CASSLGGAEDGYTF
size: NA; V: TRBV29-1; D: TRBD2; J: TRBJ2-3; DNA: TGCAGCGTTGCGAGAGCGGGAGATTTCACAGATACGCAGTATTTT; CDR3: CSVARAGDFTDTQYF
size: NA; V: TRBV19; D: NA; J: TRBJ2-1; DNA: TGTGCCAGTAGTGCGGGCCCGGATATTGACAATGAGCAGTTCTTC; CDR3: CASSAGPDIDNEQFF
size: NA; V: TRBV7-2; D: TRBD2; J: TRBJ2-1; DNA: TGTGCCAGCAGCTGGCTAGCGGGAGAAACGTACAATGAGCAGTTCTTC; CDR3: CASSWLAGETYNEQFF
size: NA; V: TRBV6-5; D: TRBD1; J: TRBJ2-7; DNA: TGTGCCAGCTTTGACCGAAACAGGGGGCTCGAGCAGTACTTC; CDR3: CASFDRNRGLEQYF
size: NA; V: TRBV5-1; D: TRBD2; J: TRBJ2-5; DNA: TGCGCCAGCAGTCCTAGCGGGAGGGTAGAGACCCAGTACTTC; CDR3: CASSPSGRVETQYF
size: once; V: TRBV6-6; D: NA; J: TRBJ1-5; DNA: TGTGCCAGCAGTTTGAAGGGGACCGGTAATCAGCCCCAGCATTTT; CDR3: CASSLKGTGNQPQHF
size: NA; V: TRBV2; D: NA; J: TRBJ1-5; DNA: TGTGCCAGCAGTGATAGTGCAAGTAATCAGCCCCAGCATTTT; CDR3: CASSDSASNQPQHF
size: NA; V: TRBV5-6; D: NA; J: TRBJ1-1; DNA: TGTGCCAGCAGCTTGAGGAACCGTAAAGCTTTCTTT; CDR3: CASSLRNRKAFF
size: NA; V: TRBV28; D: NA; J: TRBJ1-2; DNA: TGTGCCAGCAGTTTACCCCCCGCAGGGTATGGCTATACCTTC; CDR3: CASSLPPAGYGYTF
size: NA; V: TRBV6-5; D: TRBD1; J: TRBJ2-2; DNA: TGTGCCAGCAGTTACTCACAGGGGAAACCCGGGGAGCTGTTTTTT; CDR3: CASSYSQGKPGELFF
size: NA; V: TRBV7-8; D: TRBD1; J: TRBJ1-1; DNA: TGTGCCAGCAGCTTAGCGGCGGGACAGGGGCCTGCTGGAACTGAAGCTTTCTTT; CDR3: CASSLAAGQGPAGTEAFF
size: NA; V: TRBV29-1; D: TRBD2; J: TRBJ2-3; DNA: TGCAGCGCCGTTCTAGCGGGAGGGCCCACAGATACGCAGTATTTT; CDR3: CSAVLAGGPTDTQYF
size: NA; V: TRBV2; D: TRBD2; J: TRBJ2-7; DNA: TGTGCCAGCAGCGAAACGGGACTACCCACTTTTGAGCAGTACTTC; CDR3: CASSETGLPTFEQYF
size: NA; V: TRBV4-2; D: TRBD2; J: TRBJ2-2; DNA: TGTGCCAGCAGCCCCTGGGCGGGAGGGACCGGGGAGCTGTTTTTT; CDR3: CASSPWAGGTGELFF
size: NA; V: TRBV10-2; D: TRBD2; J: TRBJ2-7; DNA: TGCGCCAGCAGTGGGCTCCCGGGACTAGCGGGAGGTCCCTACGAGCAGTACTTC; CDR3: CASSGLPGLAGGPYEQYF
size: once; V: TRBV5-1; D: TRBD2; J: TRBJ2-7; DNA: TGCGCCAGCAGCCATCTAAGCGGGAGGTTCTCGAACGAGCAGTACTTC; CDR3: CASSHLSGRFSNEQYF
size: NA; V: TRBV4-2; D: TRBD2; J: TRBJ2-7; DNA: TGTGCCAGCAGCCAAGACTGGACTAGCGGCTCCTACGAGCAGTACTTC; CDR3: CASSQDWTSGSYEQYF
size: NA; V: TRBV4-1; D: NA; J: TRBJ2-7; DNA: TGCGCCAGCAGCCAAGGATTCGGTTTGCAGTACTTC; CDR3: CASSQGFGLQYF
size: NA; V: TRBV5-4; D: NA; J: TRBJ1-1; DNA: TGTGCCAGCAGCCTAGGGGCGGGAAACACTGAAGCTTTCTTT; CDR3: CASSLGAGNTEAFF
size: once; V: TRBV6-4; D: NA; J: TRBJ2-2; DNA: TGTGCCAGCAGTCCGGCAGCGAACACCGGGGAGCTGTTTTTT; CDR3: CASSPAANTGELFF
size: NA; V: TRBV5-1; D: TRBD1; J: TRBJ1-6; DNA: TGCGCCAGCAGCTTGGTTGGGACAGGTCTTGCACCCCTCCACTTT; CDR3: CASSLVGTGLAPLHF
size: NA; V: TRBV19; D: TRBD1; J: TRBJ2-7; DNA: TGTGCCAGTAGCACTGACAGGGTCTCCTACGAGCAGTACTTC; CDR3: CASSTDRVSYEQYF
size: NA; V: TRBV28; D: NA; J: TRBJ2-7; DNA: TGTGCCAGCAGTTTAATCCGGAGACTCTACGAGCAGTACTTC; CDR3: CASSLIRRLYEQYF
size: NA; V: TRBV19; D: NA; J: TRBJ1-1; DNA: TGTGCCAGTAGTATGTCACTGAACACTGAAGCTTTCTTT; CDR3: CASSMSLNTEAFF
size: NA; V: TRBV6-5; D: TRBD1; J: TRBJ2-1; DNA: TGTGCCAGCAGCTCCGACAGGGGGCTTAATGAGCAGTTCTTC; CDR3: CASSSDRGLNEQFF
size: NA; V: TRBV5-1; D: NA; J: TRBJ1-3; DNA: TGCGCCAGCAGCTTGTCGGAAAGGGGCTCTGGAAACACCATATATTTT; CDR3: CASSLSERGSGNTIYF
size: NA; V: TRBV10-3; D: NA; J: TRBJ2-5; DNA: TGTGCCATCAGTGCGGACAGCAAGGGGACCCAGTACTTC; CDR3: CAISADSKGTQYF
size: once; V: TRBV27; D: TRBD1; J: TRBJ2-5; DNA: TGTGCCAGCAGTTCACCAACGGACAGGGGCGGTGAGACCCAGTACTTC; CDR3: CASSSPTDRGGETQYF
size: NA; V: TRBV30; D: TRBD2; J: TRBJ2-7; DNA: TGTGCCTGTGGACTAGGGTCCTACGAGCAGTACTTC; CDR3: CACGLGSYEQYF
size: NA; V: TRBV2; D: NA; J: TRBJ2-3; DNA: TGTGCCAGCAGTGCACAGGGTGATACGCAGTATTTT; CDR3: CASSAQGDTQYF
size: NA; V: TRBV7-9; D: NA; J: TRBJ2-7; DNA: TGTGCCAGCAGCTTAGCGAGCGTAGAATCCTACGAGCAGTACTTC; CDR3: CASSLASVESYEQYF
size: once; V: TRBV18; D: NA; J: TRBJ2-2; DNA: TGTGCCAGCTCACCACTCGACAGGAGGAACACCGGGGAGCTGTTTTTT; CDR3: CASSPLDRRNTGELFF
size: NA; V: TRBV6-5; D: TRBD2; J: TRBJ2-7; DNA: TGTGCCAGCAGGACTAGCGGGAGTACGTACTTC; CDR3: CASRTSGSTYF
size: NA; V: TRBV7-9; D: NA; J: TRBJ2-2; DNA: TGTGCCAGCAGCTTAGCGGAGACAGGGAACACCGGGGAGCTGTTTTTT; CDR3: CASSLAETGNTGELFF
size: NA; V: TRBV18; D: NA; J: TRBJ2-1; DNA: TGTGCCAGCTCACCACCTCTGAAAGACTACAATGAGCAGTTCTTC; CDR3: CASSPPLKDYNEQFF
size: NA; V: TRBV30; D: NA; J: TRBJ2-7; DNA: TGTGCCTGGAGTAGGCAGGTCTCCTACGAGCAGTACTTC; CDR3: CAWSRQVSYEQYF
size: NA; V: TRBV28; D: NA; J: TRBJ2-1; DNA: TGTGCCAGCAGTTTAAGTACACAAAATGAGCAGTTCTTC; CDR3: CASSLSTQNEQFF
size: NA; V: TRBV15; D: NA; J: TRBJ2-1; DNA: TGTGCCACCAGCAGAGATCGCTTGCGACGACTAGACAATGAGCAGTTCTTC; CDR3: CATSRDRLRRLDNEQFF
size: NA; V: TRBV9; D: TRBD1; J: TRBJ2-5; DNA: TGTGCCAGCAGCTTCGGACAGGGAACGCAAGAGACCCAGTACTTC; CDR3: CASSFGQGTQETQYF
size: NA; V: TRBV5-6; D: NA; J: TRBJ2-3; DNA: TGTGCCAGCAGCTTGTTGGCAGGGACGCGTACAGATACGCAGTATTTT; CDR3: CASSLLAGTRTDTQYF
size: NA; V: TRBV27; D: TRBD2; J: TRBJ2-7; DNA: TGTGCCAGCAGTTTACTTTCCGGAGCGGGAGATACCTACGAGCAGTACTTC; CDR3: CASSLLSGAGDTYEQYF
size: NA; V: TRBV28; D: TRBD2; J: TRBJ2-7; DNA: TGTGCCAGCAGAACTAGCGGCTCCTACGAGCAGTACTTC; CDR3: CASRTSGSYEQYF
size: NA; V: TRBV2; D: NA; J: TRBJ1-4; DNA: TGTGCCAGCGCCAAGGGGGGAATAAAACTGTTTTTT; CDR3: CASAKGGIKLFF
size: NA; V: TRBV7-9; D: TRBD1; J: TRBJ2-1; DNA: TGTGCCAGCAGCCGTGAGGGGGCTAGCAAAGATGTATACAATGAGCAGTTCTTC; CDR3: CASSREGASKDVYNEQFF
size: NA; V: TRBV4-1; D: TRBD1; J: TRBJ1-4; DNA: TGCGCCAGCAGCCAAGATAGGGGGCGTCGGGCCTTAAATGAAAAACTGTTTTTT; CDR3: CASSQDRGRRALNEKLFF
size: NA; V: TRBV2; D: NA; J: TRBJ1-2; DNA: TGTGCCAGCACTTCGAGGGAAAGCTATGGCTACACCTTC; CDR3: CASTSRESYGYTF
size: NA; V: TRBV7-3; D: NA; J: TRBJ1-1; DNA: TGTGCCAGCAGCTTAACAGAGAACACTGAAGCTTTCTTT; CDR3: CASSLTENTEAFF
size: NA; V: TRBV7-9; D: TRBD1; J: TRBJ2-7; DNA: TGTGCCAGCAGCTTCTCCGGGACAGGGGACCACGAGCAGTACTTC; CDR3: CASSFSGTGDHEQYF
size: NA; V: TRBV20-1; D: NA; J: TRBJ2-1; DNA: TGCAGTGCTAGCGGGGTCGTTGAGCAGTTCTTC; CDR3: CSASGVVEQFF